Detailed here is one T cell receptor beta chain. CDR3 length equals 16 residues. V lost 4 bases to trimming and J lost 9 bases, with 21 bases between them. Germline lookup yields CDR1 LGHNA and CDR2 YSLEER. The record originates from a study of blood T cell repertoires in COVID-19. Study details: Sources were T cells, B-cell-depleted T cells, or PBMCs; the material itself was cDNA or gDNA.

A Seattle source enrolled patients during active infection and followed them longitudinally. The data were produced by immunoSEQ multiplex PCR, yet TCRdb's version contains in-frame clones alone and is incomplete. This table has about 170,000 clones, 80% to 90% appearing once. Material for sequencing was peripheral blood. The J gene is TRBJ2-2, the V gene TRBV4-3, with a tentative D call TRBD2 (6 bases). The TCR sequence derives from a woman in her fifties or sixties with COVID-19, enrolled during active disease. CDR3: CASSPRLDPINRELFF. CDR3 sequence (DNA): TGCGCCAGCAGCCCCCGACTAGATCCCATAAACCGGGAGCTGTTTTTT.